One and the same sample provided the 6 T cell receptor beta chains below, sequenced in a study of OX40 agonist ivuxolimab in advanced cancers. The repertoire was sequenced with immunoSEQ multiplex PCR; TCRdb's copy has only in-frame clones and lacks some. The table includes more than 20,000 clones, about 85% detected once. The sequencing here drew on CD4+ or CD8+ T cells sorted from blood, taken in a trial of the OX40 agonist ivuxolimab. The receptors here all came from an adult with an advanced solid tumor such as melanoma, head and neck, liver or kidney cancer.

A word on this clone: Other DNA sequences from this sample encode an identical CDR3 as well. V gene TRBV5-1 combines with J gene TRBJ2-7; 9 positions match TRBD2. Germline assignment: CDR1 SGHRS and CDR2 YFSETQ. Trimming took 2 bases from V and 4 from J; bases not matched to a gene: 1. The CDR3 has 13 amino acids. CDR3 nucleotides: TGCGCCAGCAGCTTCACTAGCGGGTACGAGCAGTACTTC. It yields the protein CASSFTSGYEQYF.

The V and J genes are TRBV6-1 and TRBJ2-1; maybe TRBD1 (5 bases). V was shortened by 2 bases and J by 8 bases, with 19 bases between the two germline ends. This CDR3 is 16 amino acids long. The V gene's germline CDR1 is MNHNS and CDR2 SASEGT. The CDR3 is CASSEPPGGRAHEQFF. In DNA form, the CDR3 reads TGTGCCAGCAGTGAACCCCCAGGCGGCAGGGCCCATGAGCAGTTCTTC.

This chain links TRBV5-4 with TRBJ2-1, with a weak D call TRBD1 (5 bases). Germline assignment: CDR1 SGHNT and CDR2 YYREEE (reference sequence). V dropped 4 bases and J dropped 9 bases, with 20 bases sitting between them. The CDR3 is 15 amino acids. The CDR3 here is CASSPTVGPVTEQFF. Written as DNA, the CDR3 is TGTGCCAGCAGCCCGACGGTGGGGCCGGTCACTGAGCAGTTCTTC.

V usage is TRBV9 and J usage is TRBJ2-1; the D gene is possibly TRBD2 (6 bases). V gave up 0 bases and J gave up 3 bases, with 10 bases separating them. Germline values: CDR1 SGDLS, CDR2 YYNGEE. This CDR3 contains 15 residues. CDR3 nucleotides: TGTGCCAGCAGCGTAGTCGGCGGGGTCTACAATGAGCAGTTCTTC. Translating gives CASSVVGGVYNEQFF.

This chain joins TRBV10-3 and TRBJ1-6, with a weak D call TRBD1 (6 bases). V lost 4 bases and J 5 bases, leaving 15 bases between the germline ends. Germline CDR1 is ENHRY and CDR2 is SYGVKD. The length of the CDR3 is 16 residues. The CDR3 bases are TGTGCCATCAGTGGACACAGGGATGAAGATAATTCACCCCTCCACTTT. It codes for CAISGHRDEDNSPLHF.

The chain carries TRBV5-6 and TRBJ1-4; no firm D call. Germline V gene sequence: CDR1 SGHDT, CDR2 YYEEEE. Trimming removed 0 bases at V and 8 bases at J, with 11 bases between. The CDR3 consists of 14 residues. The CDR3 protein is CASSLGGFTEKLFF. DNA of the CDR3: TGTGCCAGCAGCTTGGGAGGCTTCACGGAAAAACTGTTTTTT. The complete variable domain, with remaining parts taken from reference TRBV5-6 and TRBJ1-4, reads DAGVTQSPTHLIKTRGQQVTLRCSPKSGHDTVSWYQQALGQGPQFIFQYYEEEERQRGNFPDRFSGHQFPNYSSELNVNALLLGDSALYLCASSLGGFTEKLFFGSGTQLSVL.